This TCR beta chain was documented in a study of blood T cell repertoires in COVID-19 (dated by TCRdb to about 2020). In terms of the full investigation: Samples covering the acute and convalescent phases of COVID-19 were provided by collaborators in the United States, Italy and Spain. The prospective study material was composed of cDNA or gDNA derived from T cells, B-cell-depleted T cells, or PBMCs. Subjects who had been exposed to COVID-19, were actively infected with it, or had recovered from it provided the deeply sampled blood TCRbeta repertoires that made up the dataset. The repertoires were made available in a free public database intended to serve as a resource for research on the immune response to SARS-CoV-2. Samples were obtained from the ongoing ImmuneRACE study (first 160 participants) and from 1,254 subjects provided by 6 global collaborators. The sample metadata nearly always contained a de-identified subject ID, COVID-19 status, age in years and sex. HLA class I and class II types, where available, came from metadata supplied by the sample provider rather than from assay-based typing. On the study overall, not on this receptor specifically: The quantity of clinical and demographic metadata differed by source and by participant and was supplied without curation.

Collaborating institutions collected whole blood in K2EDTA tubes following their own protocols. Collaborator samples were shipped for TCRbeta analysis as frozen whole blood, isolated PBMCs, or DNA extracted from either sample type. For this clone: The clone's antigen remains unknown. One base away there is no much larger clone; base qualities are not given.

TCRbeta CDR3 regions were amplified from genomic DNA using the immunoSEQ Assay, a bias-controlled multiplex PCR. The published analysis was carried out like this. The number of nucleated cells in each sample was estimated by amplification of reference gene primers within the assay. Sequence reads were collapsed and filtered to measure the absolute abundance of every unique TCRbeta CDR3 rearrangement. For each sample, productive Simpson clonality was calculated as the square root of Simpson's diversity index over productive rearrangements. The table was pulled from immuneACCESS by TCRdb, which kept in-frame rearrangements only. Such tables lose some clones; where checked, under half of the loss comes from unresolved V genes, and the rest has no known cause. V and J calls and clone size are as listed in that table; D and trimming were resolved from the DNA. The sample has nearly 350,000 clones on record, more than 70% of them singletons. The ten most abundant clones make up about 2.7% of the sample.

From a lookup of the germline V gene, CDR1 and CDR2 are MDHEN and SYDVKM. Trimming at the junction amounts to 2 bases on V and 4 bases on J, and the germline ends lie 9 bases apart. The CDR3 goes from the cysteine to the phenylalanine over 14 residues. This entry keeps only the CDR3 DNA: 42 bases, framed from base 1. The sequence links TRBV28 to TRBJ1-5, with the D gene uncertain. Material: peripheral blood. This clonotype originated in a young man with active or convalescent COVID-19. The nucleotides are TGTGCCAGCAGTTTACCCAGAGGGAATCAGCCCCAGCATTTT. The encoded protein is CASSLPRGNQPQHF.